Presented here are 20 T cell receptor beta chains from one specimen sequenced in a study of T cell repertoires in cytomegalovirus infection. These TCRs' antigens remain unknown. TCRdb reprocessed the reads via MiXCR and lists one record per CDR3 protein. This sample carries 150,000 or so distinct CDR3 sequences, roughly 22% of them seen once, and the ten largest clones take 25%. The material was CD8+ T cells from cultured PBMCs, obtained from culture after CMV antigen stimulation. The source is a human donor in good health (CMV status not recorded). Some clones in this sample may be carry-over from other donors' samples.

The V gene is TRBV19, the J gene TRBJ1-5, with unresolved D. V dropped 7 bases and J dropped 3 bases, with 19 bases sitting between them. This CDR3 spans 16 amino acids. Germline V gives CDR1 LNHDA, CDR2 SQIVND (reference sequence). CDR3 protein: CASIPRQASSNQPQHF. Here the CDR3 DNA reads TGTGCCAGTATTCCACGGCAGGCTTCTTCCAATCAGCCCCAGCATTTT.

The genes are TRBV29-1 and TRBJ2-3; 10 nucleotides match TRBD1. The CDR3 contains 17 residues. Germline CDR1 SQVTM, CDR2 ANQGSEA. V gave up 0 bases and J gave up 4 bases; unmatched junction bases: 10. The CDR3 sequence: CSVEDISGTGESDTQYF. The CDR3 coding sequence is TGCAGCGTTGAAGATATTAGCGGGACAGGGGAGTCAGATACGCAGTATTTT.

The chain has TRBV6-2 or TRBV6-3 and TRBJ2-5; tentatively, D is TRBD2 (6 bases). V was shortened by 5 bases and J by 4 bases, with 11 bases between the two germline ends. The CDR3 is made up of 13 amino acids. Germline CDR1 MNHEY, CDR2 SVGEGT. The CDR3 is CASSGAGRETQYF. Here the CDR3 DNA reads TGTGCCAGCAGTGGAGCGGGTCGAGAGACCCAGTACTTC.

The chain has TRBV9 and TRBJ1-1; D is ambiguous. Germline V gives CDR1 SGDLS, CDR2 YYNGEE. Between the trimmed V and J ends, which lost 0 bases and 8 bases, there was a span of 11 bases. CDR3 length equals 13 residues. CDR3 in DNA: TGTGCCAGCAGCGTAGGGGTCGGAGCCGAAGCTTTCTTT. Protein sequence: CASSVGVGAEAFF.

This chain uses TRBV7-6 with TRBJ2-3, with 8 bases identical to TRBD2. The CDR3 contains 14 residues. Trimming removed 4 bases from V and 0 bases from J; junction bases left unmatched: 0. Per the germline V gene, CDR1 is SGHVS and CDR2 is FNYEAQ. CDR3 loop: CASSSGGSTDTQYF. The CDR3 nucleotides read TGTGCCAGCAGCTCGGGGGGGAGCACAGATACGCAGTATTTT.

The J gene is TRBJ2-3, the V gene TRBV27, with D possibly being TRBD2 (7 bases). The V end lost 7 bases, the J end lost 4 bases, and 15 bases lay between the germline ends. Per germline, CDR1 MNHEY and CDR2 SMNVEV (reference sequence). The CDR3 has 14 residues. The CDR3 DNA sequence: TGTGCCAGCATGGGGGGGCCTAACCCAGATACGCAGTATTTT. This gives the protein CASMGGPNPDTQYF.

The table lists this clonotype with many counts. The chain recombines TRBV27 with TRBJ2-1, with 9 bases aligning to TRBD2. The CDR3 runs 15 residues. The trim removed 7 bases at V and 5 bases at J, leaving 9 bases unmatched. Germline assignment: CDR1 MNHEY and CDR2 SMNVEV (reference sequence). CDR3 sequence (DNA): TGTGCCAGCAAATGGAATAGCGGGGGACACAATGAGCAGTTCTTC. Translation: CASKWNSGGHNEQFF.

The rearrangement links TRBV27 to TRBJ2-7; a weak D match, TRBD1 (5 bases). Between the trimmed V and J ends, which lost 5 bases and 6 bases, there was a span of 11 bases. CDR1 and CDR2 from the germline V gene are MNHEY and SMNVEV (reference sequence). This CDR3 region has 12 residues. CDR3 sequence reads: CASSPVQGEQYF. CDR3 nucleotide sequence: TGTGCCAGCAGTCCCGTCCAGGGCGAGCAGTACTTC.

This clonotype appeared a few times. The chain's CDR3 is CASSPSRGPGKSEAFF. In nucleotides, the CDR3 is TGTGCCAGCAGCCCCTCCCGCGGGCCAGGGAAATCTGAAGCTTTCTTT. This rearrangement joins TRBV7-2 to TRBJ1-1, with a tentative D call TRBD1 (5 bases). The germline CDR1 and CDR2 sequences are SGHTA and FQGNSA. The CDR3 spans 16 residues. Trimming cost V 5 bases and J 6 bases, with 22 bases left between them.

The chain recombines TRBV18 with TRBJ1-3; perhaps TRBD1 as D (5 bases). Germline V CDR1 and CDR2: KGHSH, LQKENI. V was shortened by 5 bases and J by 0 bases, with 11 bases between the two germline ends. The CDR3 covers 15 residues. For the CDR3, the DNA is TGTGCCAGCTCAGATATGGACAACTCTGGAAACACCATATATTTT. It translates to CASSDMDNSGNTIYF.

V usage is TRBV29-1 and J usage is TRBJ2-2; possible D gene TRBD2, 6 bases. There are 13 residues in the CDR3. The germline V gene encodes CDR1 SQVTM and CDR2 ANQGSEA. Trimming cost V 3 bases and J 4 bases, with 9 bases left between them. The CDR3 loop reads CSVDREATGELFF. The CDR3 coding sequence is TGCAGCGTTGATAGGGAGGCCACCGGGGAGCTGTTTTTT.

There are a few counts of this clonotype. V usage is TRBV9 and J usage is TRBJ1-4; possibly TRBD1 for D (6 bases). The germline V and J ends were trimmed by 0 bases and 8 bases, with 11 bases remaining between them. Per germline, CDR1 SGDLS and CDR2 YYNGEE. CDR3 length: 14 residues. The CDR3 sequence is CASSVEGEKEKLFF. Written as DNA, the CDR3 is TGTGCCAGCAGCGTAGAGGGGGAAAAGGAAAAACTGTTTTTT. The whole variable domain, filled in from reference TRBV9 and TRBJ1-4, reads DSGVTQTPKHLITATGQRVTLRCSPRSGDLSVYWYQQSLDQGLQFLIQYYNGEERAKGNILERFSAQQFPDLHSELNLSSLELGDSALYFCASSVEGEKEKLFFGSGTQLSVL.

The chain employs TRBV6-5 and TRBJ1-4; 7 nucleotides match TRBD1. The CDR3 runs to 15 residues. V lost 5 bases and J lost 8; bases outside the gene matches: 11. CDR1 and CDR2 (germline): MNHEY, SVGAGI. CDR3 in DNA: TGTGCCAGCAGTAACGACAGGGAAGAGGGAGAAAAACTGTTTTTT. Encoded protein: CASSNDREEGEKLFF.

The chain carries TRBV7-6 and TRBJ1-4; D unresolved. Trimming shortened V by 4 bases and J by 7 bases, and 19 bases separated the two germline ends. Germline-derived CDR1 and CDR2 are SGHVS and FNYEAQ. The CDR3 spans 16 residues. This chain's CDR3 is CASSSINGREREKLFF. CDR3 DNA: TGTGCCAGCAGCTCCATTAATGGACGGGAACGTGAAAAACTGTTTTTT.

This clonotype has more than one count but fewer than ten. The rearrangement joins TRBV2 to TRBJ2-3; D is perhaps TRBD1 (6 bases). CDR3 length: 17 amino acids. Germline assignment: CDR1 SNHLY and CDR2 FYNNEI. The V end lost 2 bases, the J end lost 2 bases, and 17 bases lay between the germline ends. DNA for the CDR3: TGTGCCAGCAGTGAATGGGCGGCAGGGGTCCCCACAGATACGCAGTATTTT. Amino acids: CASSEWAAGVPTDTQYF.

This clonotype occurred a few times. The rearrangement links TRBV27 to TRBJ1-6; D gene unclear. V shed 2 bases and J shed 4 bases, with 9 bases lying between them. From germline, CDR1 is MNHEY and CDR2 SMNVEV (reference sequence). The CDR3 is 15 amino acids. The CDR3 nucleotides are TGTGCCAGCAGTTTAGCCCAGCAATATAATTCACCCCTCCACTTT. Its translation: CASSLAQQYNSPLHF.

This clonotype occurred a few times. The CDR3 coding sequence is TGTGCCAGCAGCTTAGGTACTCCCATCCGGCGAACTAATCAGCCCCAGCATTTT. Its translation is CASSLGTPIRRTNQPQHF. The chain links TRBV7-2 to TRBJ1-5; D is ambiguous. In germline, CDR1 is SGHTA, CDR2 FQGNSA. The CDR3 loop spans 18 amino acids. V dropped 1 base and J dropped 4 bases, with 20 bases sitting between them.

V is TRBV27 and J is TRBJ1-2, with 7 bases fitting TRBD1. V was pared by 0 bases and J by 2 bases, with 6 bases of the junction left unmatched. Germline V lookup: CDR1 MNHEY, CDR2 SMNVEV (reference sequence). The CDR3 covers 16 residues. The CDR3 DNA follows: TGTGCCAGCAGTTTATCTGCCTGGGACAGCAACTATGGCTACACCTTC. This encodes CASSLSAWDSNYGYTF.

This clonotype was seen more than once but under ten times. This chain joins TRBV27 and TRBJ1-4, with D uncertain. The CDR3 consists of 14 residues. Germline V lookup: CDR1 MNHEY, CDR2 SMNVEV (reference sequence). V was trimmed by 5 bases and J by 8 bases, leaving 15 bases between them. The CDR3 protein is CASSRTIRGEKLFF. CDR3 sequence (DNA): TGTGCCAGCAGTCGGACGATTCGCGGGGAAAAACTGTTTTTT.

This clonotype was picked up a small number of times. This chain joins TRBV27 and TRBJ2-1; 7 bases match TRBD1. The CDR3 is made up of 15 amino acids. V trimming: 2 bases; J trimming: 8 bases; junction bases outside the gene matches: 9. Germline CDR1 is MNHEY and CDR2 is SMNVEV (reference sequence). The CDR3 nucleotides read TGTGCCAGCAGTTTAGGGGGAACAGGGGCTCATGAGCAGTTCTTC. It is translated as CASSLGGTGAHEQFF.